The sequence of this T cell receptor (beta chain) was determined in a study of shared clonotypes between healthy human individuals (dated by TCRdb to 2020 to 2021). Notes on the research overall: The cohort included three men and a couple of women between 18 and 49 years of age. To estimate repertoire size and how much clonotypes are shared between individuals, the study performed deep sequencing of blood TCR repertoires from a handful of healthy adults. Each donor's leukapheresis produced roughly between roughly 0.85 and 9 billion PBMCs. Different laboratories and diverse techniques were used to prepare libraries and sequence TCR repertoires, to increase sequencing depth and limit assay-specific biases.

Using the deep immunoSEQ assay, multiplex PCR amplified TCR CDR3 regions from genomic DNA. Extracted genomic DNA from each cell subset was distributed evenly across all wells of several immunoSEQ 96-well plates, and each plate was treated as a replicate. For unsorted PBMC, about 270 ng of genomic DNA, equivalent to roughly 30,000 T cell genomes, went into each replicate PCR. Ten immunoSEQ deep assay plates were used to sequence the unsorted PBMC genomic DNA. The purified libraries were quantified using a Qubit 3.0 fluorometer, sized with a Bioanalyzer 2100, and then quantified again using the KAPA Library Quantification kit. Each immunoSEQ 96-well plate was sequenced on its own single-read 150-cycle Illumina NextSeq 550 flow cell. The study's own analysis went as follows. Because only junctional sequences without quality scores were contained in the immunoSEQ output, filtering matching that applied to full-length reads could not be performed. Sequences were annotated with PyIR, a Python wrapper for IgBLAST v1.9, using IMGT germline references to assign V/J genes and CDR3. Reads with weak V/J assignments (E-value above 1e-6), missing CDR3, stop codons, out-of-frame junctions, or ambiguous translated residues were removed. A V3J clonotype was defined by an identical inferred V gene, J gene, and CDR3 amino acid sequence. Percentage overlap between repertoires was computed as shared unique clonotypes divided by the size of the smaller repertoire. Three approaches were used to assess repertoire richness: RTK rarefaction, the Chao1 estimator, and Recon v2.1 estimates of unobserved clonotypes. TCRdb obtained this table from immuneACCESS and retained in-frame rearrangements with V and J assigned. These tables miss some clones; where compared with another copy, unresolved V genes account for less than half of the shortfall, and the remainder is unexplained. The V and J calls and clone size come from that table; D and trimming were worked out from the DNA. The sample profile shows about 500,000 clones; roughly three quarters of them were found once. The biggest ten clones account for 12% of the sample.

Here is what the overall study found, with its caveats: Because the study included a small number of donors, the genetic and exposure-history diversity represented was limited. Sampling was restricted to blood, and TCR repertoires in tissues likely differ from the TCR repertoires found in blood. Pairwise subsampling indicated that sequencing depth was expected to affect the degree of clonotype sharing among donors.

Measured from the cysteine to the phenylalanine, the CDR3 is 14 residues long. The entry retains the CDR3 DNA only, 42 bases that are in frame from base 1. Points on this clone: No antigen is known for it. There are no base qualities to consult, and no much larger clone falls within one base.

Donors were healthy HIV-negative adults with no recently reported acute infections or vaccinations. Every donor was a Caucasian adult living in Nashville, Tennessee, USA. For unsorted samples, 85 million to 100 million PBMCs were counted, and genomic DNA was extracted using the QIAamp DNA Blood Mini kit. Blood was collected by leukapheresis, and PBMCs were isolated by Ficoll-Histopaque density gradient centrifugation and then cryopreserved in liquid nitrogen vapor phase. Specimen: PBMCs. The sequence was collected from a middle-aged woman in good health. Some clones in this sample may be carry-over from other donors' samples. The chain couples TRBV21-1 to TRBJ2-3; TRBD2, the table's D call, lacks a check against the DNA. TRBV21-1 is termed a pseudogene. The DNA sequence reads TGTGCCAGCAAGACTAGCGGGGGCACAGATACGCAGTATTTT. It specifies CASKTSGGTDTQYF.